This TCR beta chain was found in a study of spatial heterogeneity in lung cancer. Turning to the study itself: Across the raw uncorrected reads, a unique TCR and UMI combination was observed, on average, more than ten times.

As to time point: sample taken at primary tumor resection. Sequencing covered unsorted whole RNA taken from tumor, nontumor lung or frozen PBMC. Samples were obtained from 65 to 80 donors, all untreated early-stage non-small cell lung cancer patients. TCR cDNA molecules each carried a unique molecular identifier. TCRdb reprocessed the 5' RACE reads with MiXCR, giving one entry per CDR3 protein. This table holds tens of thousands of distinct CDR3 sequences, about a fifth found once. Germline trimming cut 1 base from V and 3 bases from J; bases unmatched to any gene: 3. Germline lookup yields CDR1 LGHDT and CDR2 YNNKEL (reference sequence). The CDR3 spans 16 residues.

This receptor was identified in a male donor with early-stage non-small cell lung cancer. This specimen consisted of PBMCs, obtained at surgery. J is TRBJ2-3 and V is TRBV3-1, with 11 bases fitting TRBD2. CDR3: CASSQGSGGVTDTQYF. CDR3 DNA sequence: TGTGCCAGCAGCCAAGGTAGCGGGGGGGTTACAGATACGCAGTATTTT.